This T cell receptor beta chain appears in the sequencing data of a study of regulatory T cells in long-lasting Graves disease. Sequencing libraries for TCR beta were prepared with iRepertoire HTBI primers and Arm-PCR of CDR3 regions. TCRdb reprocessed the multiplex PCR reads with MiXCR, giving one entry per CDR3 protein. The data show 400,000 to 450,000 distinct CDR3 sequences, under 15% seen once. Noted time point: newly diagnosed GD, antithyroid drugs for less than 3 months. Extracted PBMC RNA gave rise to the TCR library. The V end was cut by 2 bases, the J end by 3 bases, with 8 bases between. Germline CDR1 reads SNHLY; CDR2 reads FYNNEI. The CDR3 has 14 amino acids. This clonotype occurred many times. Separately, the same data were catalogued under a study of T cells in Graves' hyperthyroidism and ophthalmopathy.

The source was peripheral blood mononuclear cells (PBMCs), collected at new diagnosis, from a patient treated with antithyroid drugs. The source of this sequence is a woman aged 30 to 39 with Graves disease. The genes are TRBV2 and TRBJ1-5; no clear D gene. For the CDR3, the DNA is TGTGCCAGCAGTGAAACGAGCCCCAATCAGCCCCAGCATTTT. The encoded protein is CASSETSPNQPQHF. The full variable domain, its missing parts supplied by reference TRBV2 and TRBJ1-5, is EPEVTQTPSHQVTQMGQEVILRCVPISNHLYFYWYRQILGQKVEFLVSFYNNEISEKSEIFDDQFSVERPDGSNFTLKIRSTKLEDSAMYFCASSETSPNQPQHFGDGTRLSIL.